This section outlines one TCR beta chain sequence together with its context. Its antigen is currently unknown. The treatment denotes: roughly 20 received Ad26.COV2.S at low or high dose, single or two shots; several received placebo; per-sample allocation not given. At day 63 after the first vaccine or placebo injection, samples were drawn. In Boston, the donor was an adult between 18-55 years of age. Assay: immunoSEQ multiplex PCR; the TCRdb copy retains only in-frame clones and omits some. Altogether about 400,000 clones are present, 83% being singletons, with the ten largest covering approximately 7.8%. The data belong to a study of Ad26.COV2.S vaccination and SARS-CoV-2 variants. General study points: Vaccine recipients had higher spike-specific TCR breadth than placebo recipients. Researchers cautioned that TCR breadth and depth analyses may have underestimated total T cell responses.

The CDR3 spans 16 residues. V lost 0 bases to trimming and J lost 4 bases, with 15 bases between them. CDR1 and CDR2 from the germline V gene are MGHRA and YSYEKL. The chain employs TRBV4-1 and TRBJ1-1; weak D call: TRBD1 (6 bases). The clonotype originates from a person aged 18-60 years who received the Ad26.COV2.S COVID-19 vaccine or a placebo. Sequences were derived from peripheral blood, sampled in a trial of Ad26.COV2.S vaccine versus placebo. This CDR3 is CASSQDRSGGRTEAFF. CDR3 nucleotide sequence: TGCGCCAGCAGCCAAGATCGATCTGGGGGCCGCACTGAAGCTTTCTTT.